The 27 T cell receptor beta chains given below trace back to one sample, sequenced in a study of cytomegalovirus exposure and HLA in healthy donors. With 60 Vbeta and 13 Jbeta primers, the PCR was carried out. TCRdb keeps only in-frame clones here, not all; method: immunoSEQ multiplex PCR. Of roughly 120,000 clones listed, about three quarters are singletons. The sample comprised PBMCs. Receptor source: a woman between 40 and 55 years old in good health and CMV-seropositive.

The chain is built from TRBV5-1 and TRBJ2-5; TRBD1 agrees at 8 bases. The CDR3 consists of 14 residues. Germline assignment: CDR1 SGHRS and CDR2 YFSETQ. V dropped 3 bases and J dropped 3; count of bases not matched to a gene: 4. The CDR3 is CASSWMTGEETQYF. In DNA, the CDR3 is TGCGCCAGCAGCTGGATGACAGGGGAAGAGACCCAGTACTTC. The whole variable domain, filled in from reference TRBV5-1 and TRBJ2-5, reads KAGVTQTPRYLIKTRGQQVTLSCSPISGHRSVSWYQQTPGQGLQFLFEYFSETQRNKGNFPGRFSGRQFSNSRSEMNVSTLELGDSALYLCASSWMTGEETQYFGPGTRLLVL.

The CDR3 DNA sequence: TGTGCCAGCAGCTCCTCCCAGGGACTAGCGGGAGCTGGGGCCAACGTCCTGACTTTC. Translating gives CASSSSQGLAGAGANVLTF. The chain carries TRBV2 and TRBJ2-6; 14 bases align to TRBD2. The V gene's germline CDR1 is SNHLY and CDR2 FYNNEI. The ends lost 6 bases at V and 2 bases at J; junction bases unmatched: 9. The length of the CDR3 is 19 residues.

This chain connects TRBV5-1 to TRBJ2-1, with D unclear. Germline V gene lookup returns CDR1 SGHRS and CDR2 YFSETQ. Trimming pared 2 bases from V and 6 bases from J, leaving 9 bases between. The CDR3 totals 13 residues. Written as DNA, the CDR3 is TGCGCCAGCAGCTTCGGTGCTCCCAATGAGCAGTTCTTC. This codes for CASSFGAPNEQFF.

The chain links TRBV19 to TRBJ1-1; D not certain. The CDR3 totals 13 residues. Trimming took 7 bases from V and 5 from J, leaving 14 bases between them. In germline, CDR1 is LNHDA, CDR2 SQIVND (reference sequence). CDR3 coding DNA: TGTGCCAGTATTCGGGCCCCGGGAACTGAAGCTTTCTTT. It encodes CASIRAPGTEAFF.

The CDR3 spells CASSYMDPGRDEQFF. The CDR3 nucleotides are TGTGCCAGCAGTTATATGGACCCGGGGAGGGACGAGCAGTTCTTC. The chain links TRBV6-5 to TRBJ2-1; 7 bases are shared with TRBD2. Germline V gives CDR1 MNHEY, CDR2 SVGAGI. The CDR3 is 15 residues long. J lost 10 bases, V lost 3 bases, and 12 bases had no gene match.

The V and J genes are TRBV9 and TRBJ1-6; tentatively, D is TRBD1 (5 bases). Germline V gene data show CDR1 as SGDLS and CDR2 as YYNGEE. V was trimmed by 3 bases and J by 0 bases, leaving 10 bases between them. The CDR3 runs 16 residues. CDR3 sequence: CASSGGVSSYNSPLHF. For the CDR3, the DNA is TGTGCCAGCAGCGGGGGGGTAAGCTCCTATAATTCACCCCTCCACTTT.

This CDR3 is CASSPISGAGTGELFF. The CDR3 nucleotides are TGTGCCAGCAGCCCGATCTCGGGTGCGGGCACCGGGGAGCTGTTTTTT. The chain employs TRBV11-3 and TRBJ2-2, with D perhaps TRBD2 (5 bases). This CDR3 is built from 16 residues. Germline V gives CDR1 SGHNT, CDR2 YENEEA. V lost 5 bases, J lost 4 bases, and 17 bases lay in between. The whole variable domain, filled in from reference TRBV11-3 and TRBJ2-2, reads EAGVVQSPRYKIIEKKQPVAFWCNPISGHNTLYWYLQNLGQGPELLIRYENEEAVDDSQLPKDRFSAERLKGVDSTLKIQPAELGDSAVYLCASSPISGAGTGELFFGEGSRLTVL.

The CDR3 reads CASSSGGTRGYTF. In nucleotides, the CDR3 is TGCGCCAGCAGCTCCGGAGGTACTAGGGGCTACACCTTC. This chain connects TRBV5-1 to TRBJ1-2; no clear D gene. Looked up from germline, CDR1 is SGHRS and CDR2 is YFSETQ. This CDR3 has 13 residues. Trimming took 3 bases from V and 8 from J, leaving 14 bases between them.

This chain uses TRBV7-2 with TRBJ1-2; 7 bases fit TRBD1. Per germline, CDR1 SGHTA and CDR2 FQGNSA. This CDR3 is built from 14 residues. After removal of 7 bases from V and 3 bases from J, the junction contained 8 bases not matched to a gene. The DNA for the CDR3 is TGTGCCAGCACTCCGACAGGGAACGACTATGGCTACACCTTC. This codes for CASTPTGNDYGYTF.

The rearrangement uses TRBV25-1 and TRBJ2-2, with 8 positions matching TRBD1. The ends lost 1 base at V and 5 bases at J; junction bases unmatched: 6. The CDR3 totals 16 residues. From germline, CDR1 is MGHDK and CDR2 SYGVNS. The CDR3 DNA follows: TGTGCCAGCAGTGAATCCGGACAGGGTCCGACCGGGGAGCTGTTTTTT. It yields the protein CASSESGQGPTGELFF.

This clone was seen only a few times. Mismatch with germline at one junction end may stem from a read error. J is TRBJ2-4 and V is TRBV15, with a tentative D call TRBD1 (6 bases). Germline V lookup: CDR1 LNHNV, CDR2 YYDKDF (reference sequence). The CDR3 extends over 12 amino acids. CDR3 nucleotide sequence: TGTGCCACCAGCAGAGATTATGGGACACTGTTCTTC. Protein product: CATSRDYGTLFF. Full variable domain (rest looked up from reference TRBV15 and TRBJ2-4): DAMVIQNPRYQVTQFGKPVTLSCSQTLNHNVMYWYQQKSSQAPKLLFHYYDKDFNNEADTPDNFQSRRPNTSFCFLDIRSPGLGDTAMYLCATSRDYGTLFFGAGTRLSVL.

This CDR3 reads CASSQDHGTGLLPQYF. Here the CDR3 DNA reads TGCGCCAGCAGCCAAGACCACGGGACAGGGCTTCTCCCGCAGTATTTT. J is TRBJ2-3 and V is TRBV4-3; 9 positions match TRBD1. V lost 0 bases and J lost 10; bases outside the gene matches: 11. Germline CDR1 is LGHNA and CDR2 is YSLEER. This CDR3 contains 16 residues.

The rearrangement uses TRBV19 and TRBJ2-3; 7 nucleotides line up with TRBD1. Per the germline V gene, CDR1 is LNHDA and CDR2 is SQIVND (reference sequence). CDR3 length equals 13 residues. With V trimmed by 8 bases and J by 2 bases, 4 bases remained unmatched. The chain's CDR3 is CASGDRATDTQYF. The CDR3 coding sequence is TGTGCCAGTGGAGACAGGGCCACAGATACGCAGTATTTT.

This clone was recorded a few times. The J gene is TRBJ1-1, the V gene TRBV14; tentative D call: TRBD1 (6 bases). This CDR3 comprises 15 residues. The germline V gene has CDR1 SGHDN and CDR2 FVKESK. V lost 3 bases to trimming and J lost 4 bases, with 15 bases between them. The CDR3 region is CASSQWVGGSTEAFF. CDR3 nucleotides: TGTGCCAGCAGCCAGTGGGTAGGGGGTAGCACTGAAGCTTTCTTT.

This clone has only a few counts. The genes are TRBV6-1 and TRBJ2-3; 10 bases map to TRBD2. The CDR3 runs to 15 residues. Per germline, CDR1 MNHNS and CDR2 SASEGT. After removal of 4 bases from V and 0 bases from J, the junction contained 1 base not matched to a gene. The CDR3 loop reads CASSVLAGSTDTQYF. CDR3 DNA sequence: TGTGCCAGCAGTGTACTAGCGGGGAGCACAGATACGCAGTATTTT.

The chain links TRBV11-2 to TRBJ2-7; possibly TRBD1 for D (5 bases). CDR1 and CDR2 from the germline V gene are SGHAT and FQNNGV. This CDR3 is built from 15 residues. Trimming stripped 0 bases from V and 1 base from J, with 10 bases between. DNA for the CDR3: TGTGCCAGCAGCTTAGAAGGGGAATGGTCCTACGAGCAGTACTTC. Amino acids: CASSLEGEWSYEQYF.

This sequence joins TRBV5-1 and TRBJ2-5, with a tentative D call TRBD1 (7 bases). CDR3 length: 13 amino acids. Deletions cut 3 bases from V and 5 bases from J, with 11 bases between. Germline CDR1 and CDR2: SGHRS and YFSETQ. This chain's CDR3 is CASSSSGGETQYF. The DNA for the CDR3 is TGCGCCAGCAGCTCCTCAGGGGGGGAGACCCAGTACTTC.

The J gene is TRBJ2-5, the V gene TRBV4-1; D perhaps matches TRBD1 (6 bases). From germline, CDR1 is MGHRA and CDR2 YSYEKL. Deletions cut 4 bases from V and 5 bases from J, with 14 bases between. This CDR3 is built from 14 residues. The CDR3: CASSLSGAGETQYF. The CDR3 DNA reads as TGCGCCAGCAGCCTTTCAGGGGCCGGGGAGACCCAGTACTTC.

This sequence joins TRBV25-1 and TRBJ2-7; 7 bases agree with TRBD1. V dropped 3 bases and J dropped 4; count of bases not matched to a gene: 12. The length of the CDR3 is 16 residues. The germline CDR1 and CDR2 sequences are MGHDK and SYGVNS. As DNA, the CDR3 is TGTGCCAGCAGTGAGCTTAGCAGGGGGTCCGGATACGAGCAGTACTTC. Amino acid sequence: CASSELSRGSGYEQYF.

A few counts support this clone. This rearrangement joins TRBV29-1 to TRBJ2-1, with D possibly matching TRBD1 (6 bases). Trimming cost V 1 base and J 9 bases, with 10 bases left between them. Germline values: CDR1 SQVTM, CDR2 ANQGSEA. This CDR3 spans 12 amino acids. The CDR3 sequence is CSVEVGQREQFF. CDR3 coding DNA: TGCAGCGTTGAAGTCGGACAGCGTGAGCAGTTCTTC.

The CDR3, as DNA: TGCGCCAGCAGCCCTTCAGGGGAAGCGGAAAAACTGTTTTTT. The encoded protein is CASSPSGEAEKLFF. The chain links TRBV4-1 to TRBJ1-4; D possibly corresponds to TRBD1 (6 bases). CDR1 and CDR2 from the germline V gene are MGHRA and YSYEKL. The V end was cut by 4 bases, the J end by 8 bases, with 14 bases between. This CDR3 is built from 14 residues.

DNA of the CDR3: TGTGCCAGTAGTAAGGGACAGCCAAACACTGAAGCTTTCTTT. Translating it yields CASSKGQPNTEAFF. The chain combines TRBV19 with TRBJ1-1, with TRBD1 matching 7 bases. CDR1 is LNHDA and CDR2 is SQIVND in the germline V gene (reference sequence). This CDR3 region has 14 residues. V dropped 4 bases and J dropped 2; count of bases not matched to a gene: 4. Looking up the rest from reference TRBV19 and TRBJ1-1 gives the full variable domain: DGGITQSPKYLFRKEGQNVTLSCEQNLNHDAMYWYRQDPGQGLRLIYYSQIVNDFQKGDIAEGYSVSREKKESFPLTVTSAQKNPTAFYLCASSKGQPNTEAFFGQGTRLTVV.

This clone has a handful of counts. The chain employs TRBV25-1 and TRBJ2-1, with 8 bases lining up with TRBD1. The V segment lost 6 bases and the J segment 6 bases; nucleotides outside the gene matches: 13. This CDR3 is 16 amino acids long. From germline, CDR1 is MGHDK and CDR2 SYGVNS. The CDR3 bases are TGTGCCAGCAGGCATTCGACAGGGGCTTTAATCAATGAGCAGTTCTTC. It encodes CASRHSTGALINEQFF.

The V call is TRBV7-2, the J call TRBJ1-2; D might be TRBD1 (6 bases). Germline CDR1 is SGHTA and CDR2 is FQGNSA. Deletions cut 2 bases from V and 8 bases from J, with 15 bases between. The CDR3 extends over 14 amino acids. CDR3 DNA sequence: TGTGCCAGCAGCTTACAGGGGCAAGTGGAGGGCTACACCTTC. This translates into CASSLQGQVEGYTF.

V gene TRBV5-1 combines with J gene TRBJ2-7; 7 bases are shared with TRBD2. This CDR3 has 14 residues. Germline V gene data show CDR1 as SGHRS and CDR2 as YFSETQ. V trimming: 0 bases; J trimming: 2 bases; junction bases outside the gene matches: 2. This chain's CDR3 is CASSLASGTYEQYF. CDR3 coding DNA: TGCGCCAGCAGCTTGGCTAGCGGAACCTACGAGCAGTACTTC.

V usage is TRBV14 and J usage is TRBJ1-2; 8 bases agree with TRBD1. This CDR3 contains 15 residues. Germline CDR1 SGHDN, CDR2 FVKESK. J lost 3 bases, V lost 4 bases, and 7 bases had no gene match. The CDR3 loop is CASSPWQGAYYGYTF. In nucleotides, the CDR3 is TGTGCCAGCAGCCCCTGGCAGGGGGCCTACTATGGCTACACCTTC. The variable domain in full, completed from reference TRBV14 and TRBJ1-2, reads EAGVTQFPSHSVIEKGQTVTLRCDPISGHDNLYWYRRVMGKEIKFLLHFVKESKQDESGMPNNRFLAERTGGTYSTLKVQPAELEDSGVYFCASSPWQGAYYGYTFGSGTRLTVV.

The CDR3 sequence is CASTLDRDYGYTF. CDR3 DNA sequence: TGTGCCAGTACCTTAGACAGGGACTATGGCTACACCTTC. The chain joins TRBV19 to TRBJ1-2; TRBD1 agrees at 7 bases. After removal of 7 bases from V and 3 bases from J, the junction contained 5 bases not matched to a gene. The CDR3 spans 13 residues. Germline V gives CDR1 LNHDA, CDR2 SQIVND (reference sequence). Complete variable domain (other parts from reference TRBV19 and TRBJ1-2): DGGITQSPKYLFRKEGQNVTLSCEQNLNHDAMYWYRQDPGQGLRLIYYSQIVNDFQKGDIAEGYSVSREKKESFPLTVTSAQKNPTAFYLCASTLDRDYGYTFGSGTRLTVV.